Listed here are 5 T cell receptor beta chains from one sample, sequenced in a study of CD8 T cells in Susac syndrome. The RNA, 0.5 to 1 ug, was put through reverse transcription using random hexamers. MiXCR, run by TCRdb on the immunoSEQ multiplex PCR reads, gives a single entry per CDR3 protein. The sample has some 200,000 distinct CDR3 sequences, 90% to 95% seen once. Sample: CD4+ T cells from PBMCs. These receptors were taken from a human donor with multiple sclerosis.

This chain joins TRBV20-1 and TRBJ2-7, with 9 bases matching TRBD2. In germline, CDR1 is DFQATT, CDR2 SNEGSKA (reference sequence). The length of the CDR3 is 14 residues. With V trimmed by 2 bases and J by 3 bases, 5 bases remained unmatched. The CDR3 reads CSARRSGSFYEQYF. The CDR3 DNA sequence: TGCAGTGCTAGACGTAGCGGGAGTTTCTACGAGCAGTACTTC.

This clonotype was seen once. V and J are TRBV27 and TRBJ1-1, with 7 positions matching TRBD1. Losses at the gene ends were 1 base for V and 4 bases for J; bases not matched to a gene: 3. Germline values: CDR1 MNHEY, CDR2 SMNVEV (reference sequence). CDR3 length: 14 residues. The CDR3 region has the DNA TGTGCCAGCAGTTTATACAGGGGAAGCACTGAAGCTTTCTTT. This codes for CASSLYRGSTEAFF.

This chain uses TRBV30 with TRBJ2-3; D gene unclear. With 0 bases removed from V and 3 bases from J, the gap between germline ends came to 4 bases. Germline loops: CDR1 GTSNPN, CDR2 SVGIG (reference sequence). The CDR3 sequence is 12 residues long. In nucleotides, the CDR3 is TGTGCCTGGAGTGTACCGACAGATACGCAGTATTTT. Residues: CAWSVPTDTQYF. Combining the CDR3 with reference TRBV30 and TRBJ2-3 gives the whole variable domain SQTIHQWPATLVQPVGSPLSLECTVEGTSNPNLYWYRQAAGRGLQLLFYSVGIGQISSEVPQNLSASRPQDRQFILSSKKLLLSDSGFYLCAWSVPTDTQYFGPGTRLTVL.

J is TRBJ2-3 and V is TRBV2; D unclear. The germline V and J ends were trimmed by 7 bases and 6 bases, with 8 bases remaining between them. This CDR3 region has 11 residues. Germline CDR1 reads SNHLY; CDR2 reads FYNNEI. CDR3 DNA sequence: TGTGCCAGCAAAGTGATGGATACGCAGTATTTT. This gives the protein CASKVMDTQYF. Full variable domain (remainder filled in from reference TRBV2 and TRBJ2-3): EPEVTQTPSHQVTQMGQEVILRCVPISNHLYFYWYRQILGQKVEFLVSFYNNEISEKSEIFDDQFSVERPDGSNFTLKIRSTKLEDSAMYFCASKVMDTQYFGPGTRLTVL.

This clonotype was detected once. This chain uses TRBV12-3 or TRBV12-4 with TRBJ1-5; no clear D gene. CDR3 length: 14 amino acids. Between the trimmed V and J ends, which lost 3 bases and 5 bases, there was a span of 11 bases. This CDR3 reads CASSFPPTHQPQHF. For the CDR3, the DNA is TGTGCCAGCAGTTTTCCCCCGACGCATCAGCCCCAGCATTTT.